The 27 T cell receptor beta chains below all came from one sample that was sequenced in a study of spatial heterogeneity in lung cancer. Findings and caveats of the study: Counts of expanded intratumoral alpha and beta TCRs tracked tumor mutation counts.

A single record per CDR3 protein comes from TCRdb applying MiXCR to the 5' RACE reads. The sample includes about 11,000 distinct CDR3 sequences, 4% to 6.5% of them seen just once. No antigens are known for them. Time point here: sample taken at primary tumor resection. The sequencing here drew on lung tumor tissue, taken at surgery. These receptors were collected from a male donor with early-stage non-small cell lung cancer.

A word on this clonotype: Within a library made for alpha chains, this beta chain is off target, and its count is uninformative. The CDR3 DNA is TGCAGTGCTAGAGATCTGGACCGGGTTGGGGAGGAGTACTTC. It codes for CSARDLDRVGEEYF. The chain uses TRBV20-1 and TRBJ2-7, with D maybe TRBD2 (6 bases). Germline CDR1 and CDR2: DFQATT and SNEGSKA (reference sequence). Deletions cut 0 bases from V and 11 bases from J, with 20 bases between. The CDR3 extends over 14 amino acids.

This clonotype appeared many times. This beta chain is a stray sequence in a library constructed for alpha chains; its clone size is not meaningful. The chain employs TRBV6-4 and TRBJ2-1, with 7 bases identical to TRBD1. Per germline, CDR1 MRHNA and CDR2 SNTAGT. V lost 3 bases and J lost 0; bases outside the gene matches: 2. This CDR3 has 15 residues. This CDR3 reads CASSEAGGSYNEQFF. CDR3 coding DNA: TGTGCCAGCAGTGAGGCAGGGGGCTCCTACAATGAGCAGTTCTTC.

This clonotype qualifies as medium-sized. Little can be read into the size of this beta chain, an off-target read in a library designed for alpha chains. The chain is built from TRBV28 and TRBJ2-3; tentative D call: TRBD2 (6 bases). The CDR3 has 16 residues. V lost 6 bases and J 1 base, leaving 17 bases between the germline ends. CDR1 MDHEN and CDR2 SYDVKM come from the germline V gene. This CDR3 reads CASSTPQGGGTDTQYF. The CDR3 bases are TGTGCCAGCAGCACTCCCCAGGGCGGGGGCACAGATACGCAGTATTTT.

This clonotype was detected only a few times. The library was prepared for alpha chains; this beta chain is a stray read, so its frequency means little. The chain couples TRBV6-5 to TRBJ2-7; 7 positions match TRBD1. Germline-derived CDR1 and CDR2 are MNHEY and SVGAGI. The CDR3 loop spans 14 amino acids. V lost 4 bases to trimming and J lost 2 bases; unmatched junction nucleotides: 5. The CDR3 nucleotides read TGTGCCAGCAGTTCCGACAGGGTCCCCTACGAGCAGTACTTC. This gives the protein CASSSDRVPYEQYF.

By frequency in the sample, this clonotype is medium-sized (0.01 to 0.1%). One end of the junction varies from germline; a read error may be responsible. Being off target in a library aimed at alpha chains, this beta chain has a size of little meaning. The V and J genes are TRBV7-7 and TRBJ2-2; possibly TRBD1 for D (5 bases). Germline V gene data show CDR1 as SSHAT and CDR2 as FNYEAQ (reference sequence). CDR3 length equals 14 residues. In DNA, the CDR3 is TGTGCTAGCAGCTTTGGGGCAAACACCGGGGAGCTGTTTTTT. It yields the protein CASSFGANTGELFF.

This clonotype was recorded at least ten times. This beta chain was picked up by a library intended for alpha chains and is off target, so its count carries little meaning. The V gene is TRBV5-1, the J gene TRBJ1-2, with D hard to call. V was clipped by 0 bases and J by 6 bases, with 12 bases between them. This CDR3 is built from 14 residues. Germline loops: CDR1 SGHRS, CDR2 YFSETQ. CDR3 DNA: TGCGCCAGCAGCTTGGATGGTTCGACGGATGGCTACACCTTC. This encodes CASSLDGSTDGYTF.

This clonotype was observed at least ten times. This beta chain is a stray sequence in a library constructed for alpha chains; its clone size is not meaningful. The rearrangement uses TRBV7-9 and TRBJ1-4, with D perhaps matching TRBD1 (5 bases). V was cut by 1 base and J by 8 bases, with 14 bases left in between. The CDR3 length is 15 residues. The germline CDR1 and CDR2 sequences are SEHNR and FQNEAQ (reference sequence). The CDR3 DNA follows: TGTGCCAGCAGCTTAGGAACAGGCGTTCTGGAAAAACTGTTTTTT. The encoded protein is CASSLGTGVLEKLFF.

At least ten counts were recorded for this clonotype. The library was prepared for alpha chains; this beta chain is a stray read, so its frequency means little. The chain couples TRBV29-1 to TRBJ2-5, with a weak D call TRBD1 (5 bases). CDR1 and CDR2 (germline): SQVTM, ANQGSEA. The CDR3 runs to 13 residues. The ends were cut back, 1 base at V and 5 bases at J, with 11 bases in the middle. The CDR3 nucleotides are TGCAGCGTTGAAGTCACAGGACCGGAGACCCAGTACTTC. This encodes CSVEVTGPETQYF.

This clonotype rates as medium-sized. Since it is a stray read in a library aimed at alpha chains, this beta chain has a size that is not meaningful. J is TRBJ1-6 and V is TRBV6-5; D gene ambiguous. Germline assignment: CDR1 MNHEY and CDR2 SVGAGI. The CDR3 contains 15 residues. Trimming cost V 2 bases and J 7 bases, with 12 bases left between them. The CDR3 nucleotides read TGTGCCAGCAGTTACCGGCAGGATGGGAATTCACCCCTCCACTTT. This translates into CASSYRQDGNSPLHF.

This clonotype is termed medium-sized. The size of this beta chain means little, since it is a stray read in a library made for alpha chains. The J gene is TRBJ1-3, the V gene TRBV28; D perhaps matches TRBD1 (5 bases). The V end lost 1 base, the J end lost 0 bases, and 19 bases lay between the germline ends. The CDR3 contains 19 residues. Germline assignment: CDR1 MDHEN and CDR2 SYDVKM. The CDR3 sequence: CASSLFRGDGVSSGNTIYF. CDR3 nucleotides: TGTGCCAGCAGTTTATTTCGAGGGGACGGGGTTTCCTCTGGAAACACCATATATTTT.

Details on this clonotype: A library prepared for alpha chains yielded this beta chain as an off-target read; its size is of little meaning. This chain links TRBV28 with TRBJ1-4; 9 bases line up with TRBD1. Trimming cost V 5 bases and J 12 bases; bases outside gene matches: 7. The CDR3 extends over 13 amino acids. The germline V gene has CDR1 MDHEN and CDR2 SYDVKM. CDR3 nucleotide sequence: TGTGCCAGCAGTCCCACGGACAGGGGACAACTGTTTTTT. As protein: CASSPTDRGQLFF. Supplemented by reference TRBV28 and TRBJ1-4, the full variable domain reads DVKVTQSSRYLVKRTGEKVFLECVQDMDHENMFWYRQDPGLGLRLIYFSYDVKMKEKGDIPEGYSVSREKKERFSLILESASTNQTSMYLCASSPTDRGQLFFGSGTQLSVL.

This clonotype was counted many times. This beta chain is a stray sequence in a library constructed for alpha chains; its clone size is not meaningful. This CDR3 is CASRLRGLGYGYTF. The CDR3 DNA is TGTGCCAGCAGGCTCAGGGGGCTTGGCTATGGCTACACCTTC. The chain combines TRBV6-1 with TRBJ1-2, with 8 bases lining up with TRBD1. CDR3 length: 14 residues. CDR1 is MNHNS, CDR2 SASEGT, per germline. Trimming at V came to 6 bases and at J to 4 bases, leaving 7 bases not matched to a gene.

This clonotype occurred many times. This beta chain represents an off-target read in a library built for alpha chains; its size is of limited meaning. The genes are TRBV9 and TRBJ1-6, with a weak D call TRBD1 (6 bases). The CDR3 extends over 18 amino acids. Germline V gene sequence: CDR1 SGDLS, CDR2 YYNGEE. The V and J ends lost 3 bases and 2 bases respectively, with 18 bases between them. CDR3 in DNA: TGTGCCAGCAGCGGTGAGGGGGACCCCGGGGCCTATAATTCACCCCTCCACTTT. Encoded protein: CASSGEGDPGAYNSPLHF.

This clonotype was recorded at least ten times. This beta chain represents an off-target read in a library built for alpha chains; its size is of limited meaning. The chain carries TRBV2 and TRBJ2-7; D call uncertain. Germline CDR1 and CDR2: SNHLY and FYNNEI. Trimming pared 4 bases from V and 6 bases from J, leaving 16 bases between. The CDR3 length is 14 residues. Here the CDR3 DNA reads TGTGCCAGCAGTGTAACAGCCACCTCTGGCGAGCAGTACTTC. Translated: CASSVTATSGEQYF.

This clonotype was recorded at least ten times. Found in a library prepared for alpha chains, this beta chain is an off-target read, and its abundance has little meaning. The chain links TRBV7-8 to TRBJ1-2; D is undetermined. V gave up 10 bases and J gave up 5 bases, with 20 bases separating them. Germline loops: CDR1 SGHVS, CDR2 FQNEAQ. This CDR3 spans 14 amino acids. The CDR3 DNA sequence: TGTGCCACAGGCGAGAGGCCCGTTGGTTATGGCTACACCTTC. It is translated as CATGERPVGYGYTF.

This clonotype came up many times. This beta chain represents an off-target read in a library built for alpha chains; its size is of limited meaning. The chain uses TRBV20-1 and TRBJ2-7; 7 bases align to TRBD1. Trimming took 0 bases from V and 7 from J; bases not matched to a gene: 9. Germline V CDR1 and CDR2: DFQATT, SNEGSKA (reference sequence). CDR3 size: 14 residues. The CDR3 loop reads CSAREQGEMREQYF. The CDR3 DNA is TGCAGTGCTAGAGAGCAGGGGGAAATGAGAGAGCAGTACTTC.

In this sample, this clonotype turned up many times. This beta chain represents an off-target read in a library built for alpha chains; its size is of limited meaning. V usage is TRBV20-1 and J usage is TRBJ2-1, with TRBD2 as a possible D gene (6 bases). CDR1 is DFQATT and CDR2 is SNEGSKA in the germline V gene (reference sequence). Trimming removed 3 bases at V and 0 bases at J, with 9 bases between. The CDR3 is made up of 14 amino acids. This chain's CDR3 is CSARGGVSYNEQFF. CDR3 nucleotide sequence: TGCAGTGCTAGGGGGGGAGTCTCCTACAATGAGCAGTTCTTC.

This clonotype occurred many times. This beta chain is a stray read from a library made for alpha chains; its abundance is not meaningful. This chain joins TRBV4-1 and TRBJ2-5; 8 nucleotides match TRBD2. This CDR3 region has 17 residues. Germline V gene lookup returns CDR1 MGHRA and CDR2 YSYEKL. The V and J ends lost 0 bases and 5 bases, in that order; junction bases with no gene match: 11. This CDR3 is CASSQDEGSGMGETQYF. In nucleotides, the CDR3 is TGCGCCAGCAGCCAAGATGAAGGTAGCGGGATGGGTGAGACCCAGTACTTC.

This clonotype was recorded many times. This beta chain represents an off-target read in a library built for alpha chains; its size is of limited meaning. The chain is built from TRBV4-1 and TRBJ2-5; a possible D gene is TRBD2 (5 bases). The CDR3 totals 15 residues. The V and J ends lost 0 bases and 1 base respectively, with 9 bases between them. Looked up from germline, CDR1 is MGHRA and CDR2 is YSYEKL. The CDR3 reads CASSQDDYRQETQYF. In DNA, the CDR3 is TGCGCCAGCAGCCAAGACGACTACCGCCAAGAGACCCAGTACTTC.

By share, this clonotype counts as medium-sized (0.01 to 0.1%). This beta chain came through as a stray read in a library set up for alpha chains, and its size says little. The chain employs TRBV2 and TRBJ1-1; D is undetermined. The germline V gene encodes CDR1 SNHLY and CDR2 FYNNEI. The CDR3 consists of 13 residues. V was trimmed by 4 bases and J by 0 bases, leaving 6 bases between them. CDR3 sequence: CASSVRMNTEAFF. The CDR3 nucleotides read TGTGCCAGCAGTGTTCGAATGAACACTGAAGCTTTCTTT.

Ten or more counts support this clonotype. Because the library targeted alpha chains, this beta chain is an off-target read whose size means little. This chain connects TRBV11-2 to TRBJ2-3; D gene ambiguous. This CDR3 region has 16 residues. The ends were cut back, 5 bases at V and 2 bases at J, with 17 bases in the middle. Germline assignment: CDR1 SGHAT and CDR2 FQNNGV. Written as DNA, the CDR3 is TGTGCCAGCAGCGCCCGGGTCAGTAGTTACACAGATACGCAGTATTTT. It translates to CASSARVSSYTDTQYF. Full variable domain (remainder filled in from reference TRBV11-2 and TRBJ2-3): EAGVAQSPRYKIIEKRQSVAFWCNPISGHATLYWYQQILGQGPKLLIQFQNNGVVDDSQLPKDRFSAERLKGVDSTLKIQPAKLEDSAVYLCASSARVSSYTDTQYFGPGTRLTVL.

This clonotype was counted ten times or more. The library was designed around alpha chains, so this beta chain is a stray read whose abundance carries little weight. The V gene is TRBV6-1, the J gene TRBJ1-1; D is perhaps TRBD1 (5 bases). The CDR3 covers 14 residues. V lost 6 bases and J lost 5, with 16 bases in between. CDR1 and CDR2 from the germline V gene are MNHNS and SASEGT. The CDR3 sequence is CASRVTGVGTEAFF. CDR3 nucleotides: TGTGCCAGCAGGGTCACGGGGGTAGGGACTGAAGCTTTCTTT.

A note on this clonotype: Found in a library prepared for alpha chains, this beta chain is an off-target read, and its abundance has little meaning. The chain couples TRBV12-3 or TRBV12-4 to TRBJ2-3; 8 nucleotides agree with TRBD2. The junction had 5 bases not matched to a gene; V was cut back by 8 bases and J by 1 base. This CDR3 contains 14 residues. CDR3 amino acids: CASRGGHRTDTQYF. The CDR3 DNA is TGTGCCAGCCGGGGGGGTCATCGCACAGATACGCAGTATTTT.

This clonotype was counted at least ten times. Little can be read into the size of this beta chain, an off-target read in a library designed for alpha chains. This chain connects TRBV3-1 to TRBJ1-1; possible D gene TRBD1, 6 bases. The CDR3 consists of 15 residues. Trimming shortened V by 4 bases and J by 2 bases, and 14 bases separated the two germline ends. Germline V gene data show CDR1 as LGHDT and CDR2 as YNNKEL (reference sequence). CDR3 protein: CASSPGGAGNTEAFF. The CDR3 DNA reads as TGTGCCAGCAGCCCGGGGGGGGCGGGAAACACTGAAGCTTTCTTT. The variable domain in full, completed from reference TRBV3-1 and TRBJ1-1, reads DTAVSQTPKYLVTQMGNDKSIKCEQNLGHDTMYWYKQDSKKFLKIMFSYNNKELIINETVPNRFSPKSPDKAHLNLHINSLELGDSAVYFCASSPGGAGNTEAFFGQGTRLTVV.

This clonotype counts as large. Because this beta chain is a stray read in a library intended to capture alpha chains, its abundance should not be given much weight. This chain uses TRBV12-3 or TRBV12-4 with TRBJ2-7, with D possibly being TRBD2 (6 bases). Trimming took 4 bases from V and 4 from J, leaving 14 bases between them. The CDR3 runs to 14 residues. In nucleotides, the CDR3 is TGTGCCAGCAGTTACGGGAGCGGTCCGTACGAGCAGTACTTC. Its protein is CASSYGSGPYEQYF.

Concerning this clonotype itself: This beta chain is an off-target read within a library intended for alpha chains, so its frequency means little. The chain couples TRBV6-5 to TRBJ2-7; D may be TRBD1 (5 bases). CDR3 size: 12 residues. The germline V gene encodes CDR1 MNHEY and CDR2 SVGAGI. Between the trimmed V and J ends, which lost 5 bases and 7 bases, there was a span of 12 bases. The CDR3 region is CASSPPGWEQYF. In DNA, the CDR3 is TGTGCCAGCAGTCCTCCAGGGTGGGAGCAGTACTTC.

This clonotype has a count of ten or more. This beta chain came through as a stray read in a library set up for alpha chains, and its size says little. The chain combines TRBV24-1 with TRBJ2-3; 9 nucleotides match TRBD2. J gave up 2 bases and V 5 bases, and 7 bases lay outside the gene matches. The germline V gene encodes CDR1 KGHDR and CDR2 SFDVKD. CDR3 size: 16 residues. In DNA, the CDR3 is TGTGCCACCAGTGGTGCTAGCGGGGAACACACAGATACGCAGTATTTT. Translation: CATSGASGEHTDTQYF.